This T cell receptor beta chain is drawn from a study of T cells in Graves' hyperthyroidism and ophthalmopathy. Regarding the study as a whole: Most thyroid clonotypes expanded above 0.001 were also detected in blood.

This clonotype was recorded at least ten times. The antigen is unknown. Regions amplified from RNA transcripts were the TCR beta CDR3 regions. HTBI primers drove first-round RT-PCR of the TCR CDR3. TCRdb analysed the multiplex PCR reads with MiXCR anew, one entry per CDR3 protein. The sample includes around 300,000 distinct CDR3 sequences, over 11% of them seen just once. With 8 bases removed from V and 0 bases from J, the gap between germline ends came to 11 bases. This CDR3 is 14 amino acids long. Germline loops: CDR1 MNHNS, CDR2 SASEGT. Recently diagnosed hyperthyroidism of less than 2 months' duration affected patients aged 18 to 65. Orbital computed tomography and thyroid ultrasound, together with serum TRAb and thyroxine and clinical symptoms, were used for diagnoses.

Sample: blood. This sequence originates from a young woman with Graves' hyperthyroidism. This rearrangement joins TRBV6-1 to TRBJ1-5; D call uncertain. The CDR3 is CASSGRNSNQPQHF. The DNA for the CDR3 is TGTGCCAGCTCCGGACGGAATAGCAATCAGCCCCAGCATTTT.